The 27 T cell receptor beta chains below all came from one sample that was sequenced in a study of T cell responses to AZD1222 COVID-19 vaccine. TCRdb keeps only in-frame clones here, not all; method: immunoSEQ multiplex PCR. This repertoire shows approximately 89,000 clones, 85% to 95% found once; its top ten account for around 10%. This specimen was peripheral blood, taken 28 days after the second AZD1222 dose. The receptors were gathered from an adult who received the AZD1222 COVID-19 vaccine.

The chain has TRBV27 and TRBJ2-6; 9 bases agree with TRBD1. The germline gives CDR1 MNHEY, CDR2 SMNVEV (reference sequence). The junction had 6 bases not matched to a gene; V was cut back by 6 bases and J by 0 bases. CDR3 length: 17 residues. The CDR3 protein is CASSRTGALSGANVLTF. For the CDR3, the DNA is TGTGCCAGCAGCCGGACAGGGGCTCTCTCTGGGGCCAACGTCCTGACTTTC.

This chain joins TRBV28 and TRBJ2-7, with 12 bases that match TRBD2. Germline CDR1 and CDR2: MDHEN and SYDVKM. J gave up 1 base and V 6 bases, and 10 bases lay outside the gene matches. The CDR3 covers 17 residues. Here the CDR3 reads CASSPPGLAGGSYEQYF. CDR3 sequence (DNA): TGTGCCAGCAGCCCTCCCGGGCTAGCGGGAGGGTCCTACGAGCAGTACTTC. Drawing the rest from reference TRBV28 and TRBJ2-7, the complete variable domain is DVKVTQSSRYLVKRTGEKVFLECVQDMDHENMFWYRQDPGLGLRLIYFSYDVKMKEKGDIPEGYSVSREKKERFSLILESASTNQTSMYLCASSPPGLAGGSYEQYFGPGTRLTVT.

The chain recombines TRBV6-6 with TRBJ1-1, with unresolved D. The V end was cut by 5 bases, the J end by 1 base, with 20 bases between. The CDR3 contains 17 residues. Germline assignment: CDR1 MNHNY and CDR2 SVGAGI (reference sequence). The CDR3 is CASSPYPDTLQNTEAFF. The CDR3, as DNA: TGTGCCAGCAGTCCATACCCCGACACCCTTCAGAACACTGAAGCTTTCTTT.

The chain couples TRBV29-1 to TRBJ1-2; TRBD1 matches at 9 bases. CDR3 length equals 13 residues. The germline CDR1 and CDR2 sequences are SQVTM and ANQGSEA. After removal of 4 bases from V and 2 bases from J, the junction contained 2 bases not matched to a gene. In nucleotides, the CDR3 is TGCAGCGTTGGGGACAGGGACAACTATGGCTACACCTTC. This encodes CSVGDRDNYGYTF.

The CDR3 loop is CARPPGLGGYTF. Here the CDR3 DNA reads TGTGCCAGACCCCCCGGGTTAGGTGGCTACACCTTC. The chain uses TRBV6-4 and TRBJ1-2; no reliable D call. Germline CDR1 is MRHNA and CDR2 is SNTAGT. The CDR3 length is 12 residues. Trimming shortened V by 9 bases and J by 7 bases, and 15 bases separated the two germline ends.

The rearrangement uses TRBV28 and TRBJ2-7; weak D call: TRBD1 (5 bases). The CDR3 runs 12 residues. Trimming shortened V by 8 bases and J by 6 bases, and 14 bases separated the two germline ends. CDR1 is MDHEN and CDR2 is SYDVKM in the germline V gene. In DNA form, the CDR3 reads TGTGCCAGCGACAGCGAGGCGAGCGAGCAGTACTTC. It is translated as CASDSEASEQYF.

CDR3 sequence: CASSLGPPGQTQYF. The CDR3 nucleotides read TGTGCCAGCAGCCTGGGTCCTCCCGGCCAGACCCAGTACTTC. The chain employs TRBV7-2 and TRBJ2-5; no definite D call. From germline, CDR1 is SGHTA and CDR2 FQGNSA. The ends were cut back, 5 bases at V and 6 bases at J, with 16 bases in the middle. The length of the CDR3 is 14 residues.

The V call is TRBV6-5, the J call TRBJ2-2; the D gene is possibly TRBD1 (6 bases). The germline V gene has CDR1 MNHEY and CDR2 SVGAGI. This CDR3 comprises 15 residues. Trimming left V 8 bases short and J 0 bases short, with 13 bases between. The CDR3 nucleotides read TGTGCCAGCGGGACACGATCGCCGAACACCGGGGAGCTGTTTTTT. Translation: CASGTRSPNTGELFF.

This clone was found once. V gene TRBV3-1 (or the pseudogene TRBV3-2) combines with J gene TRBJ1-2; weak D call: TRBD1 (5 bases). Deletions cut 4 bases from V and 7 bases from J, with 7 bases between. The CDR3 loop spans 11 amino acids. Germline V gene lookup returns CDR1 LGHDT and CDR2 YNNKEL (reference sequence). This chain's CDR3 is CASSRGSGYTF. In DNA form, the CDR3 reads TGTGCCAGCAGCCGGGGGAGTGGCTACACCTTC.

The chain uses TRBV24-1 and TRBJ2-1; a weak D match, TRBD1 (5 bases). The V and J ends lost 3 bases and 12 bases respectively, with 11 bases between them. The CDR3 extends over 12 amino acids. Germline CDR1 is KGHDR and CDR2 is SFDVKD. CDR3 protein: CATSDIGVRQFF. The CDR3 DNA reads as TGTGCCACCAGTGATATAGGGGTGCGGCAGTTCTTC.

This chain links TRBV15 with TRBJ1-1, with a tentative D call TRBD1 (6 bases). Germline-derived CDR1 and CDR2 are LNHNV and YYDKDF (reference sequence). V dropped 0 bases and J dropped 4 bases, with 12 bases sitting between them. There are 15 residues in the CDR3. The CDR3 sequence is CATSRDPGGGTEAFF. CDR3 coding DNA: TGTGCCACCAGCAGAGATCCCGGGGGCGGCACTGAAGCTTTCTTT.

The chain recombines TRBV25-1 with TRBJ1-4; 8 bases match TRBD1. J lost 3 bases, V lost 4 bases, and 4 bases had no gene match. The germline CDR1 and CDR2 sequences are MGHDK and SYGVNS. The CDR3 runs 15 residues. The chain's CDR3 is CASSALTGANEKLFF. The CDR3 region has the DNA TGTGCCAGCAGTGCGCTGACAGGGGCTAATGAAAAACTGTTTTTT.

The gene calls are TRBV5-4 and TRBJ1-1; perhaps TRBD1 as D (5 bases). Germline CDR1 reads SGHNT; CDR2 reads YYREEE (reference sequence). V was pared by 2 bases and J by 1 base, with 12 bases between. This CDR3 spans 15 amino acids. The CDR3 region has the DNA TGTGCCAGCAGCTTCGGGGGACCGACGAACACTGAAGCTTTCTTT. It codes for CASSFGGPTNTEAFF.

The rearrangement uses TRBV25-1 and TRBJ1-5, with D possibly being TRBD1 (5 bases). This CDR3 region has 14 residues. The germline V and J ends were trimmed by 5 bases and 2 bases, with 10 bases remaining between them. Germline V CDR1 and CDR2: MGHDK, SYGVNS. The DNA of the CDR3 is TGTGCCAGCAGTTCAGGGTTGGGCAATCAGCCCCAGCATTTT. Protein product: CASSSGLGNQPQHF.

The chain combines TRBV6-5 with TRBJ1-2, with TRBD1 as a possible D gene (6 bases). CDR3 length: 15 residues. V was pared by 8 bases and J by 4 bases, with 20 bases between. Per the germline V gene, CDR1 is MNHEY and CDR2 is SVGAGI. CDR3 in DNA: TGTGCCAGCCGCGAGGTGGGGGGCCCGGGCTATGGCTACACCTTC. It yields the protein CASREVGGPGYGYTF.

V and J are TRBV5-1 and TRBJ2-7; the match to TRBD1 covers 7 bases. Germline V gene data show CDR1 as SGHRS and CDR2 as YFSETQ. V lost 3 bases, J lost 7 bases, and 10 bases stayed unmatched. This CDR3 is built from 14 residues. CDR3 amino acids: CASSSQNQGEEQYF. The CDR3 coding sequence is TGCGCCAGCAGCTCCCAAAATCAGGGGGAGGAGCAGTACTTC.

This clone appeared a single time. The chain recombines TRBV15 with TRBJ2-3, with unresolved D. This CDR3 is 16 amino acids long. Trimming cost V 0 bases and J 2 bases, with 12 bases left between them. Germline V gene lookup returns CDR1 LNHNV and CDR2 YYDKDF (reference sequence). CDR3 loop: CATSRDGLTFTDTQYF. CDR3 nucleotide sequence: TGTGCCACCAGCAGAGATGGGTTAACCTTCACAGATACGCAGTATTTT.

The genes are TRBV29-1 and TRBJ2-1; D is uncertain. The CDR3 runs to 12 residues. V lost 3 bases and J lost 3, with 6 bases in between. Per germline, CDR1 SQVTM and CDR2 ANQGSEA. This CDR3 is CSVDTGYNEQFF. DNA of the CDR3: TGCAGCGTTGACACGGGCTACAATGAGCAGTTCTTC.

The rearrangement uses TRBV30 and TRBJ2-1; the match to TRBD2 covers 8 bases. V shed 4 bases and J 4 bases; nucleotides not matched to a gene: 21. This CDR3 is 19 amino acids long. CDR1 and CDR2 (germline): GTSNPN, SVGIG (reference sequence). CDR3 sequence (DNA): TGTGCCTGGACCCCTGGGCGAGTCCACCTAGCGGGCCTATACAATGAGCAGTTCTTC. Translated, it gives CAWTPGRVHLAGLYNEQFF.

This chain links TRBV4-1 with TRBJ2-7, with 9 bases fitting TRBD1. Germline CDR1 is MGHRA and CDR2 is YSYEKL. The junction had 4 bases not matched to a gene; V was cut back by 5 bases and J by 2 bases. The CDR3 contains 14 residues. CDR3 sequence (DNA): TGCGCCAGCAGCAGGGACAGGGAGACCTACGAGCAGTACTTC. It encodes CASSRDRETYEQYF.

This clone was seen more than once but under ten times. V usage is TRBV7-9 and J usage is TRBJ1-6, with 11 positions matching TRBD1. With V trimmed by 2 bases and J by 7 bases, 4 bases remained unmatched. Germline CDR1 reads SEHNR; CDR2 reads FQNEAQ (reference sequence). The CDR3 covers 16 residues. This CDR3 is CASSLKGQGVNSPLHF. The CDR3 DNA reads as TGTGCCAGCAGCTTAAAGGGACAGGGGGTGAATTCACCCCTCCACTTT.

The chain combines TRBV14 with TRBJ1-6; the match to TRBD1 covers 8 bases. After removal of 2 bases from V and 9 bases from J, the junction contained 6 bases not matched to a gene. Germline V lookup: CDR1 SGHDN, CDR2 FVKESK. There are 15 residues in the CDR3. The CDR3: CASSQTQGASSPLHF. The CDR3 nucleotides read TGTGCCAGCAGCCAAACCCAGGGGGCTAGTTCACCCCTCCACTTT. Looking up the rest from reference TRBV14 and TRBJ1-6 gives the full variable domain: EAGVTQFPSHSVIEKGQTVTLRCDPISGHDNLYWYRRVMGKEIKFLLHFVKESKQDESGMPNNRFLAERTGGTYSTLKVQPAELEDSGVYFCASSQTQGASSPLHFGNGTRLTVT.

The chain combines TRBV6-5 with TRBJ2-3, with D perhaps TRBD1 (5 bases). The CDR3 contains 16 residues. CDR1 is MNHEY and CDR2 is SVGAGI in the germline V gene. With 0 bases removed from V and 3 bases from J, the gap between germline ends came to 13 bases. In DNA form, the CDR3 reads TGTGCCAGCAGTTACTCGACAGCCCAGGGTACAGATACGCAGTATTTT. This encodes CASSYSTAQGTDTQYF.

This CDR3 is CAWSRQGFLYGYTF. CDR3 DNA sequence: TGTGCCTGGAGCAGACAGGGATTTCTCTATGGCTACACCTTC. V and J are TRBV30 and TRBJ1-2; 7 positions agree with TRBD1. This CDR3 comprises 14 residues. With V trimmed by 3 bases and J by 4 bases, 8 bases remained unmatched. CDR1 and CDR2 from the germline V gene are GTSNPN and SVGIG (reference sequence).

The rearrangement links TRBV15 to TRBJ1-2; TRBD1 is a possible D gene (5 bases). Germline V lookup: CDR1 LNHNV, CDR2 YYDKDF (reference sequence). Trimming shortened V by 5 bases and J by 8 bases, and 18 bases separated the two germline ends. This CDR3 has 14 residues. This CDR3 is CATSPRVGTGGYTF. The CDR3 nucleotides are TGTGCCACCAGCCCGCGCGTAGGGACGGGGGGCTACACCTTC.

This clone turned up a few times. V usage is TRBV2 and J usage is TRBJ1-6, with unresolved D. V gave up 10 bases and J gave up 8 bases, with 18 bases separating them. The germline V gene has CDR1 SNHLY and CDR2 FYNNEI. The CDR3 consists of 14 residues. The CDR3 sequence is CAILPPGPHSPLHF. CDR3 nucleotide sequence: TGTGCCATCCTCCCCCCCGGGCCTCATTCACCCCTCCACTTT. Full variable domain (outside the CDR3, taken from reference TRBV2 and TRBJ1-6): EPEVTQTPSHQVTQMGQEVILRCVPISNHLYFYWYRQILGQKVEFLVSFYNNEISEKSEIFDDQFSVERPDGSNFTLKIRSTKLEDSAMYFCAILPPGPHSPLHFGNGTRLTVT.

The chain carries TRBV2 and TRBJ1-2; no reliable D call. V was shortened by 9 bases and J by 6 bases, with 14 bases between the two germline ends. The CDR3 has 12 amino acids. Germline CDR1 SNHLY, CDR2 FYNNEI. In nucleotides, the CDR3 is TGTGCCAGATACAGCGACCTACATGGCTACACCTTC. Translation gives CARYSDLHGYTF. Filled out from reference TRBV2 and TRBJ1-2, the complete variable domain reads EPEVTQTPSHQVTQMGQEVILRCVPISNHLYFYWYRQILGQKVEFLVSFYNNEISEKSEIFDDQFSVERPDGSNFTLKIRSTKLEDSAMYFCARYSDLHGYTFGSGTRLTVV.